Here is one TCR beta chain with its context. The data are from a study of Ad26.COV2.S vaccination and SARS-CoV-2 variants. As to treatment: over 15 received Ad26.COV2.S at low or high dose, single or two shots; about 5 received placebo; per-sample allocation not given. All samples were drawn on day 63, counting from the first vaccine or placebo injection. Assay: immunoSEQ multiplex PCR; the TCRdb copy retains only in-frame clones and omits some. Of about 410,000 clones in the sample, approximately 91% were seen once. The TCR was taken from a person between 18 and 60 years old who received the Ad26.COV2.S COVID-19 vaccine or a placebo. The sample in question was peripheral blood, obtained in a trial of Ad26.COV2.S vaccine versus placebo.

The CDR3: CASSFQGGDIQYF. Here the CDR3 DNA reads TGTGCCAGCAGCTTTCAGGGGGGAGACATTCAGTACTTC. V gene TRBV7-3 combines with J gene TRBJ2-4, with a possible D match to TRBD1 (7 bases). Per germline, CDR1 SGHTA and CDR2 FQGTGA. The CDR3 totals 13 residues. Deletions cut 3 bases from V and 8 bases from J, with 11 bases between. The whole variable domain, remainder taken from reference TRBV7-3 and TRBJ2-4, is GAGVSQTPSNKVTEKGKYVELRCDPISGHTALYWYRQSLGQGPEFLIYFQGTGAADDSGLPNDRFFAVRPEGSVSTLKIQRTERGDSAVYLCASSFQGGDIQYFGAGTRLSVL.